This TCR beta chain was recovered during a study of T cells in Graves' hyperthyroidism and ophthalmopathy. Whole-study results and caveats: In blood, most of the thyroid clonotypes expanded above 0.001 were also present.

This clonotype was seen many times. As yet, its antigen is unknown. Germline loops: CDR1 SGHAT, CDR2 FQDESV (reference sequence). After removal of 5 bases from V and 0 bases from J, the junction contained 8 bases not matched to a gene. The CDR3 spans 18 residues. With duration under 3 months, ophthalmopathy was active: Clinical Activity Score at least 3, NOSPECS at least 4. The study left out patients who had uncontrolled infection, other autoimmune disease, pregnancy or lactation. This sample holds PBMCs from less than 13 ml fresh peripheral blood. The source material, RNA transcripts, was used to amplify TCR beta CDR3 regions. First-round RT-PCR targeting the TCR CDR3 was performed with the HTBI primer set. TCRdb passed the multiplex PCR reads through MiXCR, listing each CDR3 protein once. The sample has 360,000 or so distinct CDR3 sequences, around 18% seen once.

The clonotype originates from a woman aged 40-49 years with Graves' ophthalmopathy. The chain recombines TRBV11-1 with TRBJ1-5, with 12 positions matching TRBD1. The sample taken for sequencing was blood. CDR3 coding DNA: TGTGCCAGCAGCAACGCGGGACAGGGGGCAAGTAGCAATCAGCCCCAGCATTTT. It yields the protein CASSNAGQGASSNQPQHF.